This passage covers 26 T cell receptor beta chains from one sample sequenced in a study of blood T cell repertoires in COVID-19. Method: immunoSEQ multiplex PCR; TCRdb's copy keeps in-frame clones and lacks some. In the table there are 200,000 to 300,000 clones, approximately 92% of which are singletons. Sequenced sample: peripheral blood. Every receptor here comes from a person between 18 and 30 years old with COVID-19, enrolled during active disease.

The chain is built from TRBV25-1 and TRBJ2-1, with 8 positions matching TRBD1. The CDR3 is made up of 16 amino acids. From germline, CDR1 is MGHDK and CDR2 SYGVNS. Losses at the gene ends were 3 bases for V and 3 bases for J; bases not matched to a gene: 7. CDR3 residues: CASSEVLDRDYNEQFF. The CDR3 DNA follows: TGTGCCAGCAGTGAGGTTTTGGACAGGGACTACAATGAGCAGTTCTTC.

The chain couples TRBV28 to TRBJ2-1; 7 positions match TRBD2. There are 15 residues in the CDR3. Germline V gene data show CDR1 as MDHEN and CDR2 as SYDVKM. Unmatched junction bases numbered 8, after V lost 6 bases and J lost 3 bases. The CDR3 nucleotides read TGTGCCAGCAGGGTGGACTGGGGGGGCTACAATGAGCAGTTCTTC. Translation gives CASRVDWGGYNEQFF.

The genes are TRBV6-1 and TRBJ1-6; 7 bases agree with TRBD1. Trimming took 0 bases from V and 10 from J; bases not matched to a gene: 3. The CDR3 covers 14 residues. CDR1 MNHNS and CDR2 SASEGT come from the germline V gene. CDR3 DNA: TGTGCCAGCAGTGAAGCGGAGGGGGCCTCACCCCTCCACTTT. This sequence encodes CASSEAEGASPLHF.

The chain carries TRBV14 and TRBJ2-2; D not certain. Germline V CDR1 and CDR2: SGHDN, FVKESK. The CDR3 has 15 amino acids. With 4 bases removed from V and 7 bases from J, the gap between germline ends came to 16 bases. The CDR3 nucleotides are TGTGCCAGCAGCCCGCTAGGAACTATCCGCGGGGAGCTGTTTTTT. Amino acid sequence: CASSPLGTIRGELFF.

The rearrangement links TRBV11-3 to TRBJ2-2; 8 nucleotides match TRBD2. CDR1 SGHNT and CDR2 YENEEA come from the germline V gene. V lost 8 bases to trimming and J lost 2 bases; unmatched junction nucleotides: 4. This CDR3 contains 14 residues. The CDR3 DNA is TGTGCCAGCCGGGAGGGAACCAACACCGGGGAGCTGTTTTTT. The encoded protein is CASREGTNTGELFF.

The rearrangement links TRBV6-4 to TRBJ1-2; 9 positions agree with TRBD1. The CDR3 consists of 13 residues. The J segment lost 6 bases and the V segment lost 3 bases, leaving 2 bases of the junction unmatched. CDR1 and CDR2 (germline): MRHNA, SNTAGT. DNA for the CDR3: TGTGCCAGCAGTGAGAGGACAGGGGATGGCTACACCTTC. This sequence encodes CASSERTGDGYTF.

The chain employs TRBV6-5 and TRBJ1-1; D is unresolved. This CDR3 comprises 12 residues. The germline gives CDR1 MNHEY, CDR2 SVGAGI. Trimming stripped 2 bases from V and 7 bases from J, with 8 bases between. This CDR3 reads CASSYPGGEAFF. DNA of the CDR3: TGTGCCAGCAGTTACCCCGGAGGTGAAGCTTTCTTT.

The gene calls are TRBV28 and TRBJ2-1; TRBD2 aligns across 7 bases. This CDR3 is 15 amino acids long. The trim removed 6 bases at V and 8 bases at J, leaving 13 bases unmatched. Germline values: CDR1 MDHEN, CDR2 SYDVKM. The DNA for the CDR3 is TGTGCCAGCAGGCCGGGGCGGGAGAACGGGGATGAGCAGTTCTTC. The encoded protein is CASRPGRENGDEQFF.

CDR3 protein: CAISGTDFYGYTF. Written as DNA, the CDR3 is TGTGCCATTTCCGGGACAGACTTCTATGGCTACACCTTC. The chain links TRBV24-1 to TRBJ1-2, with 7 bases fitting TRBD1. The CDR3 extends over 13 amino acids. V shed 11 bases and J 4 bases; nucleotides not matched to a gene: 9. Germline V gene data show CDR1 as KGHDR and CDR2 as SFDVKD.

The CDR3 loop reads CASRDRTGPNYGYTF. CDR3 nucleotides: TGTGCCAGCAGGGATCGGACAGGGCCTAACTATGGCTACACCTTC. This rearrangement joins TRBV6-5 to TRBJ1-2, with 8 bases aligning to TRBD1. The trim removed 6 bases at V and 0 bases at J, leaving 6 bases unmatched. The CDR3 is 15 amino acids. Per germline, CDR1 MNHEY and CDR2 SVGAGI.

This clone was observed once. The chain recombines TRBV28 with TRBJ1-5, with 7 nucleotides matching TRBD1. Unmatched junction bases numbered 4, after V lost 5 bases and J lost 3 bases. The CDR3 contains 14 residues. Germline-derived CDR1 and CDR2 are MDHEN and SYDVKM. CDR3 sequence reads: CASSATGSNQPQHF. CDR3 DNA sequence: TGTGCCAGCAGTGCGACAGGGTCCAATCAGCCCCAGCATTTT.

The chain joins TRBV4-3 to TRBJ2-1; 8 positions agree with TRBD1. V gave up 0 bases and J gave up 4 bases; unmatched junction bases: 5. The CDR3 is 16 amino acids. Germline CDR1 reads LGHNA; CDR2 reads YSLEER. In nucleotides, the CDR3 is TGCGCCAGCAGCCAAGATGGGACAGGAATATACAATGAGCAGTTCTTC. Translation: CASSQDGTGIYNEQFF.

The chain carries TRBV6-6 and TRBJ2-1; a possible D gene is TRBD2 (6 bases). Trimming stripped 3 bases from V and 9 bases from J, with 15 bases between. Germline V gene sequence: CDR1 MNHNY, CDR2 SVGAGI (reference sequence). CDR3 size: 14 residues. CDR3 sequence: CASSYQGLLSEQFF. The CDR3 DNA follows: TGTGCCAGCAGTTATCAGGGACTGCTGAGTGAGCAGTTCTTC.

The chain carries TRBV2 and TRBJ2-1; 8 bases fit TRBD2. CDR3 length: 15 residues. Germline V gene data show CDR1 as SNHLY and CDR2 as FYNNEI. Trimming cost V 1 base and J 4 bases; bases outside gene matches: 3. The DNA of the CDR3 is TGTGCCAGCAGTGAAGGCGGGAGGACGTACAATGAGCAGTTCTTC. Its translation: CASSEGGRTYNEQFF.

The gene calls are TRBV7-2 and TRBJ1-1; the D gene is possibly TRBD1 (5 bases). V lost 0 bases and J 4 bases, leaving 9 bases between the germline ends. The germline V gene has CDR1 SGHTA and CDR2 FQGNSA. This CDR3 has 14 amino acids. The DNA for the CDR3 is TGTGCCAGCAGCTTAGCGCAGGGCATCACTGAAGCTTTCTTT. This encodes CASSLAQGITEAFF. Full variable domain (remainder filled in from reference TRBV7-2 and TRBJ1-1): GAGVSQSPSNKVTEKGKDVELRCDPISGHTALYWYRQSLGQGLEFLIYFQGNSAPDKSGLPSDRFSAERTGGSVSTLTIQRTQQEDSAVYLCASSLAQGITEAFFGQGTRLTVV.

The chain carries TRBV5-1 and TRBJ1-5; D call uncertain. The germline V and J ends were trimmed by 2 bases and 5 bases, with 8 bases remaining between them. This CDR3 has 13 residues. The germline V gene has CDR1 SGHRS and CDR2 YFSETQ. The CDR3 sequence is CASSFSVDQPQHF. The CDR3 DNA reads TGCGCCAGCAGCTTCTCGGTGGATCAGCCCCAGCATTTT.

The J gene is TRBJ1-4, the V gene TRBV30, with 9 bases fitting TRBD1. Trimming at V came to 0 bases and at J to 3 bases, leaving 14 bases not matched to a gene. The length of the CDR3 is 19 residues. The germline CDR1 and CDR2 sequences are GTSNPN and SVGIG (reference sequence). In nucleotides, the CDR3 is TGTGCCTGGAGTGTCGATGGGACAGGGAACCTGTCTGCTAATGAAAAACTGTTTTTT. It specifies CAWSVDGTGNLSANEKLFF.

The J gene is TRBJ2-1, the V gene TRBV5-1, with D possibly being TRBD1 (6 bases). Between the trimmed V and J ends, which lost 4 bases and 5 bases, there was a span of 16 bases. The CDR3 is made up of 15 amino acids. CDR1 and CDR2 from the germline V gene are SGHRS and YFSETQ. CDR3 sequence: CASSPRLGTNNEQFF. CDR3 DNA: TGCGCCAGCAGCCCCCGGCTCGGGACAAACAATGAGCAGTTCTTC.

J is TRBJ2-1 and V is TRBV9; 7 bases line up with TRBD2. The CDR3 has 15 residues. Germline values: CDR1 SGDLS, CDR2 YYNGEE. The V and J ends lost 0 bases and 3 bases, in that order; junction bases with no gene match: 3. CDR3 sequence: CASSVAGDYYNEQFF. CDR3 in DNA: TGTGCCAGCAGCGTAGCTGGGGACTACTACAATGAGCAGTTCTTC.

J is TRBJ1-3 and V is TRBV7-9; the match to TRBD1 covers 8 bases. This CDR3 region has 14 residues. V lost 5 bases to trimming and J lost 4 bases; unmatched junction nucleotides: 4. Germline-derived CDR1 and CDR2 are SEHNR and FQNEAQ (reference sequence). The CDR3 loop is CASSQRTGGNTIYF. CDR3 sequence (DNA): TGTGCCAGCAGCCAACGGACAGGGGGAAACACCATATATTTT.

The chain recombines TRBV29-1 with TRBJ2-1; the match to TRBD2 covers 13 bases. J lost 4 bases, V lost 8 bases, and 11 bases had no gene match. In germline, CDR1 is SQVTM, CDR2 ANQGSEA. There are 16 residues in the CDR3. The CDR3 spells CSSVVWGLAGYNEQFF. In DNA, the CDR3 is TGCAGCAGCGTTGTGTGGGGACTAGCGGGATACAATGAGCAGTTCTTC.

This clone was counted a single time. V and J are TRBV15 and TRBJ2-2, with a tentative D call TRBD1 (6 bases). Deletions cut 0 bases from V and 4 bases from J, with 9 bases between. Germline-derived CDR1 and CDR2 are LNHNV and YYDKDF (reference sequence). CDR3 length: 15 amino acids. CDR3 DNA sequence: TGTGCCACCAGCAGAGACGGGACACTCACCGGGGAGCTGTTTTTT. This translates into CATSRDGTLTGELFF. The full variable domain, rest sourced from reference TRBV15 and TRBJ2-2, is DAMVIQNPRYQVTQFGKPVTLSCSQTLNHNVMYWYQQKSSQAPKLLFHYYDKDFNNEADTPDNFQSRRPNTSFCFLDIRSPGLGDTAMYLCATSRDGTLTGELFFGEGSRLTVL.

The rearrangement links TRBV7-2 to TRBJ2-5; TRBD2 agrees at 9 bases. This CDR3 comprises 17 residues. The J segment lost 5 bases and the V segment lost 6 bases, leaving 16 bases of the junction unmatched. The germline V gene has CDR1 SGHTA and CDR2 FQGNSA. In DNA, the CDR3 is TGTGCCAGCAGATCCGGGACTAGCTCCTTAACGGGGGAGACCCAGTACTTC. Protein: CASRSGTSSLTGETQYF. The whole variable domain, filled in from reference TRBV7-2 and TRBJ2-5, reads GAGVSQSPSNKVTEKGKDVELRCDPISGHTALYWYRQSLGQGLEFLIYFQGNSAPDKSGLPSDRFSAERTGGSVSTLTIQRTQQEDSAVYLCASRSGTSSLTGETQYFGPGTRLLVL.

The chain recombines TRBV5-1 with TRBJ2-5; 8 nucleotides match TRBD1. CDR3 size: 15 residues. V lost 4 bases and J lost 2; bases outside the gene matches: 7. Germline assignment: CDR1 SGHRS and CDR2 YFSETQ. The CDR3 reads CASSLGGQVQETQYF. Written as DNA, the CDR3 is TGCGCCAGCAGCCTAGGGGGACAGGTTCAAGAGACCCAGTACTTC.

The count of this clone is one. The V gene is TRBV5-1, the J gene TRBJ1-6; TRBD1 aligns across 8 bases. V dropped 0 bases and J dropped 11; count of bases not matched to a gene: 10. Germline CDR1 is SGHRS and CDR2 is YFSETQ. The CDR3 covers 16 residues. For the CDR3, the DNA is TGCGCCAGCAGCTTGGCAGGGGGCCTCCCGCCCGCACCCCTCCACTTT. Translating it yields CASSLAGGLPPAPLHF.

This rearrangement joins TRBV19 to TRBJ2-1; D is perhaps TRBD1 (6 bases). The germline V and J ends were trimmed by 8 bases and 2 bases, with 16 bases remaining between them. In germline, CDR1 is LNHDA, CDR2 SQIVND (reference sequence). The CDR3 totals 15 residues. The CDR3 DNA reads TGTGCCAGTTCCTCCTGGGGGACAACCTACAATGAGCAGTTCTTC. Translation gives CASSSWGTTYNEQFF.